Presented here are 20 T cell receptor beta chains from one specimen sequenced in a study of sequential checkpoint blockade in melanoma. Libraries were prepared by immunoSEQ multiplex PCR; TCRdb keeps only in-frame clonotypes and omits some of them. This sample has some 9,400 clones, with approximately 59% found just once. As for treatment: randomized to nivolumab then ipilimumab (arm A) or the reverse (arm B). The sample consisted of CD8+ T cells sorted from blood (inferred from file names), taken from a patient given nivolumab and ipilimumab in sequence. The receptors stem from a human donor with melanoma.

This chain's CDR3 is CATSRDLDGSQPQHF. In DNA form, the CDR3 reads TGTGCCACCAGCAGAGATTTGGACGGGAGTCAGCCCCAGCATTTT. The J gene is TRBJ1-5, the V gene TRBV15; no definite D call. The CDR3 length is 15 residues. Trimming removed 0 bases at V and 6 bases at J, with 12 bases between. Germline V CDR1 and CDR2: LNHNV, YYDKDF (reference sequence).

The chain recombines TRBV7-3 with TRBJ2-1, with 8 bases that match TRBD2. The CDR3 runs to 15 residues. Germline assignment: CDR1 SGHTA and CDR2 FQGTGA. V lost 4 bases, J lost 6 bases, and 8 bases stayed unmatched. CDR3 residues: CASSSSAGGPNEQFF. For the CDR3, the DNA is TGTGCCAGCAGCTCATCGGCGGGGGGCCCCAATGAGCAGTTCTTC.

This clone was seen a handful of times. This chain uses TRBV7-2 with TRBJ2-2, with a tentative D call TRBD1 (5 bases). This CDR3 is 15 amino acids long. Germline lookup yields CDR1 SGHTA and CDR2 FQGNSA. V was shortened by 10 bases and J by 1 base, with 16 bases between the two germline ends. CDR3 DNA sequence: TGTGCCATCCGGTCCCGGACACTGAACACCGGGGAGCTGTTTTTT. Its protein is CAIRSRTLNTGELFF.

The chain has TRBV7-9 and TRBJ2-5; D remains unclear. This CDR3 comprises 14 residues. Germline CDR1 is SEHNR and CDR2 is FQNEAQ (reference sequence). Trimming pared 0 bases from V and 1 base from J, leaving 6 bases between. In DNA, the CDR3 is TGTGCCAGCAGCTTAGCGCACAGCCAAGAGACCCAGTACTTC. Protein product: CASSLAHSQETQYF.

The chain links TRBV6-6 to TRBJ1-3, with D hard to call. Germline values: CDR1 MNHNY, CDR2 SVGAGI (reference sequence). This CDR3 region has 15 residues. Between the trimmed V and J ends, which lost 6 bases and 6 bases, there was a span of 18 bases. The CDR3 here is CASSEERYSLNTIYF. CDR3 DNA: TGTGCCAGCAGCGAAGAGAGATACTCTCTAAACACCATATATTTT.

This clone turned up a few times. The chain combines TRBV7-6 with TRBJ1-5; D is ambiguous. The CDR3 runs 13 residues. V was cut by 3 bases and J by 6 bases, with 9 bases left in between. The germline gives CDR1 SGHVS, CDR2 FNYEAQ. The CDR3 region is CASSLELLQPQHF. The CDR3 DNA sequence: TGTGCCAGCAGCTTGGAGTTACTTCAGCCCCAGCATTTT.

The count of this clone is one. The J gene is TRBJ2-5, the V gene TRBV6-5; a weak D match, TRBD1 (5 bases). Between the trimmed V and J ends, which lost 0 bases and 5 bases, there was a span of 10 bases. This CDR3 comprises 14 residues. The V gene's germline CDR1 is MNHEY and CDR2 SVGAGI. The CDR3 spells CASSYSQGRETQYF. The CDR3 DNA reads TGTGCCAGCAGTTACTCCCAGGGCAGGGAGACCCAGTACTTC.

This clone was counted a few times. This chain uses TRBV10-2 with TRBJ1-4, with D perhaps TRBD1 (5 bases). This CDR3 contains 14 residues. CDR1 and CDR2 from the germline V gene are WSHSY and SAAADI. V gave up 6 bases and J gave up 8 bases, with 16 bases separating them. The CDR3 loop is CASREPGRGEKLFF. For the CDR3, the DNA is TGCGCCAGCAGAGAACCGGGACGGGGGGAAAAACTGTTTTTT.

By sample fraction, this clone is large. V is TRBV6-6 and J is TRBJ2-7, with TRBD2 matching over 11 bases. CDR3 length: 15 residues. V was clipped by 4 bases and J by 0 bases; unmatched bases: 2. Germline CDR1 is MNHNY and CDR2 is SVGAGI (reference sequence). CDR3 bases: TGTGCCAGCAGTTTAGCGGGGGGGAGCTCCTACGAGCAGTACTTC. This gives the protein CASSLAGGSSYEQYF.

The chain recombines TRBV29-1 with TRBJ2-1; no firm D call. Between the trimmed V and J ends, which lost 2 bases and 5 bases, there was a span of 7 bases. Germline V CDR1 and CDR2: SQVTM, ANQGSEA. The CDR3 extends over 12 amino acids. CDR3 DNA sequence: TGCAGCGTTGAACTCCGGGACAATGAGCAGTTCTTC. Encoded protein: CSVELRDNEQFF.

V is TRBV6-4 and J is TRBJ1-6; D remains unclear. CDR3 length: 21 amino acids. The V end was cut by 2 bases, the J end by 2 bases, with 25 bases between. Germline assignment: CDR1 MRHNA and CDR2 SNTAGT. In DNA form, the CDR3 reads TGTGCCAGCAGTGACCCTCTACCCCTAAGACAAATGGTAACCTATAATTCACCCCTCCACTTT. Translated: CASSDPLPLRQMVTYNSPLHF.

This rearrangement joins TRBV30 to TRBJ2-5, with TRBD1 matching over 9 bases. The CDR3 is made up of 17 amino acids. After removal of 4 bases from V and 1 base from J, the junction contained 13 bases not matched to a gene. Germline assignment: CDR1 GTSNPN and CDR2 SVGIG (reference sequence). For the CDR3, the DNA is TGTGCCTGGATGCACCCCGGGACAGGGCCGTTCCAAGAGACCCAGTACTTC. Protein sequence: CAWMHPGTGPFQETQYF.

In its sample, this clone was seen a few times. The V call is TRBV2, the J call TRBJ1-6; TRBD1 matches at 8 bases. The V gene end was trimmed by 6 bases and the J gene end by 3 bases; junction bases not matched to a gene: 4. The germline V gene has CDR1 SNHLY and CDR2 FYNNEI. The CDR3 length is 15 residues. This chain's CDR3 is CASSKTGGYNSPLHF. The DNA for the CDR3 is TGTGCCAGCAGCAAAACAGGGGGCTATAATTCACCCCTCCACTTT.

This clone was picked up a small number of times. The V and J genes are TRBV27 and TRBJ2-5, with D possibly matching TRBD1 (5 bases). Germline CDR1 is MNHEY and CDR2 is SMNVEV (reference sequence). V lost 6 bases to trimming and J lost 5 bases, with 13 bases between them. CDR3 length: 13 amino acids. This CDR3 reads CASSWGSEETQYF. The DNA for the CDR3 is TGTGCCAGCAGCTGGGGCAGCGAGGAGACCCAGTACTTC.

CDR3 DNA sequence: TGTGCCAGTAGTACACCGGGACAGGGGGTCTACGAGCAGTACTTC. Translating gives CASSTPGQGVYEQYF. The gene calls are TRBV19 and TRBJ2-7; 11 bases match TRBD1. Trimming at V came to 4 bases and at J to 3 bases, leaving 5 bases not matched to a gene. The germline V gene has CDR1 LNHDA and CDR2 SQIVND (reference sequence). CDR3 length: 15 amino acids.

V gene TRBV5-4 combines with J gene TRBJ2-7; weak D call: TRBD2 (6 bases). Germline-derived CDR1 and CDR2 are SGHNT and YYREEE (reference sequence). The V end lost 0 bases, the J end lost 1 base, and 14 bases lay between the germline ends. The CDR3 runs to 16 residues. The CDR3 loop reads CASSLGLGTSSYEQYF. The CDR3 DNA reads TGTGCCAGCAGCTTGGGGTTGGGGACTTCTTCCTACGAGCAGTACTTC.

V is TRBV30 and J is TRBJ2-7, with D unclear. This CDR3 is built from 14 residues. CDR1 is GTSNPN, CDR2 SVGIG, per germline (reference sequence). The V gene lost 5 bases and the J gene lost 3 bases, with 17 bases spanning the gap. The CDR3 coding sequence is TGTGCCTGGTCCCCCGAGGTCCTAAACTACGAGCAGTACTTC. As protein: CAWSPEVLNYEQYF.

The chain recombines TRBV5-4 with TRBJ2-3; maybe TRBD1 (6 bases). Germline-derived CDR1 and CDR2 are SGHNT and YYREEE (reference sequence). The CDR3 has 15 amino acids. Trimming shortened V by 0 bases and J by 3 bases, and 11 bases separated the two germline ends. The CDR3 reads CASSLGSRGTDTQYF. The DNA of the CDR3 is TGTGCCAGCAGCTTGGGCAGTAGGGGGACAGATACGCAGTATTTT.

On this clone: The same CDR3 can be traced to other DNA sequences in this sample. V usage is TRBV30 and J usage is TRBJ1-2; 7 bases line up with TRBD1. The CDR3 covers 14 residues. Germline-derived CDR1 and CDR2 are GTSNPN and SVGIG (reference sequence). The V and J ends lost 5 bases and 0 bases, in that order; junction bases with no gene match: 6. The CDR3 sequence is CAWSRDRSNYGYTF. DNA for the CDR3: TGTGCCTGGTCCCGGGACAGATCTAACTATGGCTACACCTTC.

The rearrangement joins TRBV7-9 to TRBJ2-7; D call uncertain. CDR3 length equals 14 residues. Trimming left V 3 bases short and J 3 bases short, with 12 bases between. Germline CDR1 is SEHNR and CDR2 is FQNEAQ (reference sequence). The CDR3 is CASSFGPGYYEQYF. CDR3 in DNA: TGTGCCAGCAGCTTTGGGCCCGGATACTACGAGCAGTACTTC.